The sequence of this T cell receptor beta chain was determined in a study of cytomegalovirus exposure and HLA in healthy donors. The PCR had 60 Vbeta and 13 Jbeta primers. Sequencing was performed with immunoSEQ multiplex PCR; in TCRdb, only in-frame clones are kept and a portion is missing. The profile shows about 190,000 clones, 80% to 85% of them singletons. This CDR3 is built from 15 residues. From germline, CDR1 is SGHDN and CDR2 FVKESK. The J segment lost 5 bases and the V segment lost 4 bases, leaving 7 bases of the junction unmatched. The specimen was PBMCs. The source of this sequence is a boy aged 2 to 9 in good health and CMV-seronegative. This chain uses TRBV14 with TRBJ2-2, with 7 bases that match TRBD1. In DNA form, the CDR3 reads TGTGCCAGCAGCCCCGCAGGGGGTCCGACCGGGGAGCTGTTTTTT. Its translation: CASSPAGGPTGELFF. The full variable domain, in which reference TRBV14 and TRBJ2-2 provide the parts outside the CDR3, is EAGVTQFPSHSVIEKGQTVTLRCDPISGHDNLYWYRRVMGKEIKFLLHFVKESKQDESGMPNNRFLAERTGGTYSTLKVQPAELEDSGVYFCASSPAGGPTGELFFGEGSRLTVL.